Sequencing of this T cell receptor (beta chain) was carried out in a study of blood T cell repertoires in COVID-19. In the study overall: Donors in the United States, Italy and Spain gave samples during acute or convalescent COVID-19.

Trimming pared 6 bases from V and 8 bases from J, leaving 13 bases between. Germline assignment: CDR1 SGHAT and CDR2 FQNNGV. This CDR3 spans 13 amino acids. Source study methods: Using reference gene primer amplification, nucleated cell counts were estimated. Method: immunoSEQ multiplex PCR; TCRdb's copy keeps in-frame clones and lacks some. The DNA was the basis for D and trimming; V, J and clone size are from that table. The table has under 200,000 clones, just under 80% seen once; the top ten hold approximately 7%. The sample comprised peripheral blood. The TCR comes from a man aged 70 or older with active or convalescent COVID-19. This chain connects TRBV11-2 to TRBJ1-4; no firm D call. The CDR3 nucleotides read TGTGCCAGCAGGACTAACCCGGGGGAAAAACTGTTTTTT. Translating it yields CASRTNPGEKLFF. Complete variable domain (other parts from reference TRBV11-2 and TRBJ1-4): EAGVAQSPRYKIIEKRQSVAFWCNPISGHATLYWYQQILGQGPKLLIQFQNNGVVDDSQLPKDRFSAERLKGVDSTLKIQPAKLEDSAVYLCASRTNPGEKLFFGSGTQLSVL.